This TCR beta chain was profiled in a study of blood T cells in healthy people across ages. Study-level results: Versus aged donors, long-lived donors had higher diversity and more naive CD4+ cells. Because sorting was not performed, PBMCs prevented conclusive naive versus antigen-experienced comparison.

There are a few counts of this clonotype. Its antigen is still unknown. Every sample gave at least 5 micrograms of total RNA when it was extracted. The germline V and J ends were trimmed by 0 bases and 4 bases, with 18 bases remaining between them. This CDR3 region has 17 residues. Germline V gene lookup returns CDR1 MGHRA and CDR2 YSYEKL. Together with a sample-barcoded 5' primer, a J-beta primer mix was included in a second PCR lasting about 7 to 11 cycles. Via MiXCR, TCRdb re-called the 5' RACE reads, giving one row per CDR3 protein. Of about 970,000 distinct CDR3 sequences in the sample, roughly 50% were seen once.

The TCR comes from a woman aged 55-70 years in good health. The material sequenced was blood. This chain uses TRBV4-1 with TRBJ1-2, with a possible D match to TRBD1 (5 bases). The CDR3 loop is CASSQDRFFGQTYGYTF. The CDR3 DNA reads TGCGCCAGCAGCCAAGATCGGTTTTTTGGACAAACCTATGGCTACACCTTC.